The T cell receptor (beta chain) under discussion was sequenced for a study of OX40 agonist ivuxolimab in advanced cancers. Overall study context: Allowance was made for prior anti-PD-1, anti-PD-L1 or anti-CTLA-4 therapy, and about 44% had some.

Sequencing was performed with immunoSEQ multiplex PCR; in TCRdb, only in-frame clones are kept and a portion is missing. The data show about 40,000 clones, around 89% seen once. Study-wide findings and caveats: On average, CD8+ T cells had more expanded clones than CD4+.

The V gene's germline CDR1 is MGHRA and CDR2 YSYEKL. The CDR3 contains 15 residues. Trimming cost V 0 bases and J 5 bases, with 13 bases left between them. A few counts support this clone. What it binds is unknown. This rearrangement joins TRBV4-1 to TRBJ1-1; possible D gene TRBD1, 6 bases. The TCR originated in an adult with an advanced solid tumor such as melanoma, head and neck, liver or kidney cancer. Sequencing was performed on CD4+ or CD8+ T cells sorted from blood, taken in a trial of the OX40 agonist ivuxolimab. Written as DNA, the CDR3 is TGCGCCAGCAGCCAAGATCTCGGGGGCGGGACTGAAGCTTTCTTT. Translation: CASSQDLGGGTEAFF.